This T cell receptor beta chain was recorded in a study of CD8+ T cells in alopecia areata. Overall study results and limits: Scalp and blood retained many expanded lesional clones during tofacitinib.

Following RNA extraction, reverse transcription yielded cDNA that acted as the sequencing template. Sequencing was performed with immunoSEQ multiplex PCR; in TCRdb, only in-frame clones are kept and a portion is missing. The data hold fewer than 250,000 clones, with around two fifths observed a single time. Note on this clone: Antigen unknown.

Specified treatment: oral pan-JAK inhibitor, 5-10 mg twice daily. The sequence was obtained from a human donor with alopecia areata. The specimen was CD4+ T cells sorted from blood, collected at approximately week 36, from a patient treated with tofacitinib.

CDR3: CASSPLLLTATSNYGYTF. CDR3 DNA: TGTGCCAGTAGCCCACTCCTTCTTACAGCGACCTCTAACTATGGCTACACCTTC. This sequence joins TRBV19 and TRBJ1-2; D unclear. Germline lookup yields CDR1 LNHDA and CDR2 SQIVND (reference sequence). The germline V and J ends were trimmed by 6 bases and 0 bases, with 23 bases remaining between them. This CDR3 region has 18 residues.